A selection of T cell receptor beta chains follows, all from one sample in a study of T-cell memory formation after mild COVID-19. Each CDR3 protein gets one entry after TCRdb re-called the 5' RACE reads with MiXCR. The data hold 84,000 or so distinct CDR3 sequences, with about 14% observed a single time. Sample: PBMCs or a T cell subset sorted from them (not recorded which). Receptor source: an adult woman who had mild COVID-19 (a few samples of this study predate the infection). Cell type and time point are not known. The CDR3 runs from the conserved cysteine through the conserved F or W. The D gene is left open where the match is weak. A clone size is listed for some rows: how often the clone was seen (once, few, many), or a class if it is expanded.

>14|few|TRBV6-6|TRBD1|TRBJ2-7
TGTGCCAGCAGTCAACCGGGACAGTCGGCCGAGCAGTACTTC
CASSQPGQSAEQYF
>16|few|TRBV6-4|-|TRBJ2-2
TGTGCCAGCAGTGACTGGGCTAGCGAGAACACCGGGGAGCTGTTTTTT
CASSDWASENTGELFF
>15|-|TRBV7-9|-|TRBJ2-7
TGTGCCAGCAGCCCCCGCGGGGTAGTAGGTGCCGAGCAGTACTTC
CASSPRGVVGAEQYF
>15|few|TRBV27|-|TRBJ2-1
TGTGCCAGCAGACTGTATAGCGGAATGGAGGATGAGCAGTTCTTC
CASRLYSGMEDEQFF
>13|-|TRBV29-1|-|TRBJ1-2
TGCAGCGTTGACCCCCCAGGAGCGGGTGGCTACACCTTC
CSVDPPGAGGYTF
>11|few|TRBV7-9|-|TRBJ1-2
TGTGCCAGCAGGCCGTCGATTGGCTACACCTTC
CASRPSIGYTF
>15|-|TRBV6-6|TRBD2|TRBJ2-7
TGTGCCAGCAGCGTCCAAGGACTAGCGGGGTACGAGCAGTACTTC
CASSVQGLAGYEQYF
>13|few|TRBV9|-|TRBJ2-1
TGTGCCAGCAGCGTAGTTCCCAAGGATGAGCAGTTCTTC
CASSVVPKDEQFF
>18|-|TRBV7-2|TRBD2|TRBJ2-3
TGTGCCAGCTCCTTGGAGGTTAGCGGGGGGGCTAGCACAGATACGCAGTATTTT
CASSLEVSGGASTDTQYF
>15|few|TRBV12-3/TRBV12-4|-|TRBJ1-2
TGTGCCAGCAGTTTGGGGGATCCCCCCCTCTATGGCTACACCTTC
CASSLGDPPLYGYTF
>13|few|TRBV12-3/TRBV12-4|-|TRBJ1-1
TGTGCCAGCAGTTTAACTGCAGGGGCTGAAGCTTTCTTT
CASSLTAGAEAFF
>17|few|TRBV24-1|TRBD2|TRBJ2-1
TGTGCCACCAGTGATTTGGGTCCTAGCGGGAGGTACAATGAGCAGTTCTTC
CATSDLGPSGRYNEQFF
>14|few|TRBV7-9|TRBD2|TRBJ2-3
TGTGCCCAAATAGCGGGCCACTACACAGATACGCAGTATTTT
CAQIAGHYTDTQYF
>16|-|TRBV4-2|-|TRBJ2-3
TGTGCCAGCAGCCAAGAGACGGAGCGAGCCACAGATACGCAGTATTTT
CASSQETERATDTQYF
>13|-|TRBV20-1|-|TRBJ1-1
TGCAGTGCTAGAGATGGGAGGGACACTGAAGCTTTCTTT
CSARDGRDTEAFF
>14|-|TRBV25-1|-|TRBJ2-1
TGTGCCAGCAGTGAATGGGCCAGCAACAATGAGCAGTTCTTC
CASSEWASNNEQFF
>13|few|TRBV7-3|TRBD2|TRBJ2-5
TGTGCCAGCAGCGCGACTAGCCTGGAGACCCAGTACTTC
CASSATSLETQYF
>15|few|TRBV6-1|-|TRBJ1-5
TGTGCCAGCAGGGGGGCACAGGGACCATATCAGCCCCAGCATTTT
CASRGAQGPYQPQHF
>16|few|TRBV20-1|TRBD2|TRBJ2-3
TGCAGTGCTAGATCTCTGACTAGCGGGGCGACAGATACGCAGTATTTT
CSARSLTSGATDTQYF
>15|-|TRBV7-9|TRBD1|TRBJ2-2
TGTGCCAGCAGCTGGACAGGGGGCTACACCGGGGAGCTGTTTTTT
CASSWTGGYTGELFF
>16|-|TRBV20-1|-|TRBJ2-1
TGCAGTGCCTCCTCTTATCACGGGTCCGCCTACAATGAGCAGTTCTTC
CSASSYHGSAYNEQFF
>13|-|TRBV20-1|-|TRBJ2-5
TGCAGTGCTAGTTTCGAAGGGACGAAGACCCAGTACTTC
CSASFEGTKTQYF
>13|-|TRBV5-1|-|TRBJ2-5
TGCGCCAGCAGCTTGGACAGACAAGAGACCCAGTACTTC
CASSLDRQETQYF
>13|many|TRBV5-6|-|TRBJ2-7
TGTGCCAGCAGCTTGGTAGGGGATGGGGAGCAGTACTTC
CASSLVGDGEQYF
>13|many|TRBV20-1|-|TRBJ2-7
TGCAGTGCTAGAGCAACAGCCTCCTACGAGCAGTACTTC
CSARATASYEQYF
>17|-|TRBV11-2|-|TRBJ2-1
TGTGCCAGCAGCTTAGGACGACAGGTACTTTACTACAATGAGCAGTTCTTC
CASSLGRQVLYYNEQFF
>14|-|TRBV27|-|TRBJ2-3
TGTGCCAGCAGTTTCTTCAGGGGCACAGATACGCAGTATTTT
CASSFFRGTDTQYF
>16|few|TRBV4-1|-|TRBJ1-5
TGCGCCAGCCAGCCACGGGCGGGGGTAAGCAATCAGCCCCAGCATTTT
CASQPRAGVSNQPQHF
>16|few|TRBV5-1|TRBD2|TRBJ2-7
TGCGCCAGCAGCTCGCATCTAGCGGGGGGAGCCTACGAGCAGTACTTC
CASSSHLAGGAYEQYF
>15|few|TRBV27|TRBD2|TRBJ2-7
TGTGCCAGCAGGGAAAACGGACTAGCGGGAGACGAGCAGTACTTC
CASRENGLAGDEQYF
>21|-|TRBV24-1|TRBD2|TRBJ2-3
TGTGCCACCAGTGATCTCCACGGCGGGGGGGCTCAACTGAGGGATACAGATACGCAGTATTTT
CATSDLHGGGAQLRDTDTQYF
>14|many|TRBV3-1|TRBD2|TRBJ2-4
TGTGCCAGCAGCCAGGGAGGGGACGCGGACATTCAGTACTTC
CASSQGGDADIQYF
>15|many|TRBV5-1|TRBD1|TRBJ2-3
TGCGCCAGCAGCTTGGGACAGGGGGTGACAGATACGCAGTATTTT
CASSLGQGVTDTQYF
>14|-|TRBV7-9|-|TRBJ2-7
TGTGCCGCCCACCCGGGGGCAGGACCGCACGAGCAGTACTTC
CAAHPGAGPHEQYF
>18|-|TRBV4-1|-|TRBJ2-4
TGCGCCAGCAGCCAAGATAGTGGGCAGGGTGCGGCCAAAAACATTCAGTACTTC
CASSQDSGQGAAKNIQYF
>14|-|TRBV5-6|-|TRBJ2-5
TGTGCCAGCAGCATGGCCGGGACCCAAGAGACCCAGTACTTC
CASSMAGTQETQYF
>16|-|TRBV7-6|TRBD1|TRBJ1-1
TGTGCCAGCAGCGGGGAAAGGGGGCGAGTGGACACTGAAGCTTTCTTT
CASSGERGRVDTEAFF
>15|few|TRBV5-6|TRBD1|TRBJ2-7
TGTGCCAGCAGCGGATTGTACGGGACAGTCTACGAGCAGTACTTC
CASSGLYGTVYEQYF
>11|-|TRBV12-3/TRBV12-4|-|TRBJ1-1
TGTGCCAGCAGTCACGGTCCTGAAGCTTTCTTT
CASSHGPEAFF
>14|-|TRBV20-1|TRBD2|TRBJ2-3
TGCAGTGCAGAAAGGCGGGGGGGCACAGATACGCAGTATTTT
CSAERRGGTDTQYF
>17|few|TRBV7-9|-|TRBJ2-5
TGTGCCAGCAGCTTCGACTACGTGGGAGCGGGTCAAGAGACCCAGTACTTC
CASSFDYVGAGQETQYF
>13|-|TRBV6-2/TRBV6-3|-|TRBJ2-3
TGTGCCAGCAGAGAGGACCTAGGGGATACGCAGTATTTT
CASREDLGDTQYF
>15|-|TRBV7-9|TRBD2|TRBJ2-1
TGTGCCAGCAGCCCTAGCGGGGGCCCGCCCAATGAGCAGTTCTTC
CASSPSGGPPNEQFF
>9|few|TRBV4-1|-|TRBJ2-3
TGCGCCAGCAGCCAAGACCAGTATTTT
CASSQDQYF
>15|-|TRBV7-9|-|TRBJ2-7
TGTGCCAGCAGCCTACCGGGACGGCCTACCTACGAGCAGTACTTC
CASSLPGRPTYEQYF
>16|few|TRBV27|-|TRBJ2-5
TGTGCCAGCAGTTCAAGACAGGGAGGTTTCGGGGAGACCCAGTACTTC
CASSSRQGGFGETQYF
>12|few|TRBV7-9|-|TRBJ2-3
TGTGCCAGCAGCTCCCGGGAGTTGACGCAGTATTTT
CASSSRELTQYF
>17|-|TRBV6-6|-|TRBJ2-3
TGTGCCAGCAGTTACGTGGGGGGCCCCGAGAGCACAGATACGCAGTATTTT
CASSYVGGPESTDTQYF